The entry below describes one T cell receptor (beta chain). Measured with immunoSEQ multiplex PCR; TCRdb has only the in-frame clones, and not every one. The repertoire holds around 71,000 clones, with approximately 80% as singletons. This sample stems from a study of T cell responses to AZD1222 COVID-19 vaccine. Sample: peripheral blood, taken 28 days after the second AZD1222 dose. This sequence was found in an adult who received the AZD1222 COVID-19 vaccine.

CDR3 protein: CASSGQGDGYTF. CDR3 bases: TGTGCCAGTAGTGGGCAGGGGGATGGCTACACCTTC. The chain uses TRBV19 and TRBJ1-2; 7 nucleotides match TRBD1. The CDR3 is made up of 12 amino acids. V gave up 5 bases and J gave up 6 bases; unmatched junction bases: 3. Germline V CDR1 and CDR2: LNHDA, SQIVND (reference sequence).